This entry lists 13 T cell receptor beta chains sequenced from one sample in a study of OX40 agonist ivuxolimab in advanced cancers. TCRdb keeps only in-frame clones here, not all; method: immunoSEQ multiplex PCR. The sample carries around 86,000 clones, roughly 90% recorded once. The input for sequencing was CD4+ or CD8+ T cells sorted from blood, taken in a trial of the OX40 agonist ivuxolimab. The source is an adult with an advanced solid tumor such as melanoma, head and neck, liver or kidney cancer.

The chain links TRBV7-8 to TRBJ2-2; D might be TRBD2 (5 bases). The CDR3 covers 13 residues. Deletions cut 6 bases from V and 1 base from J, with 6 bases between. Germline V gives CDR1 SGHVS, CDR2 FQNEAQ. The CDR3 loop is CASSRGNTGELFF. CDR3 DNA: TGTGCCAGCAGTCGGGGGAACACCGGGGAGCTGTTTTTT.

V gene TRBV6-5 combines with J gene TRBJ2-7; 7 bases are a match to TRBD2. Losses at the gene ends were 6 bases for V and 2 bases for J; bases not matched to a gene: 10. This CDR3 region has 15 residues. Germline V gene sequence: CDR1 MNHEY, CDR2 SVGAGI. This CDR3 is CASSPGEGSAYEQYF. The CDR3 region has the DNA TGTGCCAGCAGCCCCGGGGAGGGTTCGGCCTACGAGCAGTACTTC.

The chain combines TRBV11-2 with TRBJ2-7; D possibly corresponds to TRBD2 (6 bases). CDR1 and CDR2 (germline): SGHAT, FQNNGV. V was clipped by 6 bases and J by 2 bases, with 14 bases between them. This CDR3 has 14 residues. In DNA form, the CDR3 reads TGTGCCAGCAGACGCGCGGGACGGACCTACGAGCAGTACTTC. Its protein product is CASRRAGRTYEQYF. Full variable domain (remainder filled in from reference TRBV11-2 and TRBJ2-7): EAGVAQSPRYKIIEKRQSVAFWCNPISGHATLYWYQQILGQGPKLLIQFQNNGVVDDSQLPKDRFSAERLKGVDSTLKIQPAKLEDSAVYLCASRRAGRTYEQYFGPGTRLTVT.

V is TRBV18 and J is TRBJ1-2; possibly TRBD1 for D (5 bases). The V end was cut by 2 bases, the J end by 8 bases, with 15 bases between. Looked up from germline, CDR1 is KGHSH and CDR2 is LQKENI. The CDR3 is 14 residues long. CDR3 residues: CASSPVFFPGGYTF. The DNA of the CDR3 is TGTGCCAGCTCACCAGTTTTCTTTCCAGGGGGCTACACCTTC.

V is TRBV14 and J is TRBJ2-2, with 8 bases that match TRBD1. V lost 1 base to trimming and J lost 5 bases; unmatched junction nucleotides: 3. Germline V lookup: CDR1 SGHDN, CDR2 FVKESK. The CDR3 is made up of 15 amino acids. The CDR3 DNA follows: TGTGCCAGCAGCCAAGGACAGGGGACGACCGGGGAGCTGTTTTTT. Protein product: CASSQGQGTTGELFF.

This rearrangement joins TRBV19 to TRBJ1-1; D remains unclear. Germline-derived CDR1 and CDR2 are LNHDA and SQIVND (reference sequence). The CDR3 is 13 residues long. V was cut by 8 bases and J by 2 bases, with 12 bases left in between. The CDR3 loop is CASRSTANTEAFF. DNA of the CDR3: TGTGCCAGTCGGTCCACAGCTAACACTGAAGCTTTCTTT. The full variable domain, its missing parts supplied by reference TRBV19 and TRBJ1-1, is DGGITQSPKYLFRKEGQNVTLSCEQNLNHDAMYWYRQDPGQGLRLIYYSQIVNDFQKGDIAEGYSVSREKKESFPLTVTSAQKNPTAFYLCASRSTANTEAFFGQGTRLTVV.

This chain joins TRBV7-2 and TRBJ2-7; 9 bases fit TRBD2. The V segment lost 6 bases and the J segment 0 bases; nucleotides outside the gene matches: 9. Germline values: CDR1 SGHTA, CDR2 FQGNSA. The CDR3 totals 16 residues. The CDR3 reads CASSFVSGSSSYEQYF. The CDR3 region has the DNA TGTGCCAGCAGTTTCGTTAGCGGGAGTAGCTCCTACGAGCAGTACTTC.

This clone came up a few times. The chain carries TRBV18 and TRBJ2-7; 7 bases map to TRBD1. V lost 3 bases, J lost 0 bases, and 8 bases stayed unmatched. Germline CDR1 reads KGHSH; CDR2 reads LQKENI. The CDR3 is 16 residues long. The CDR3 is CASSPAGTEYSYEQYF. Here the CDR3 DNA reads TGTGCCAGCTCACCTGCCGGGACAGAATACTCCTACGAGCAGTACTTC.

The chain links TRBV27 to TRBJ1-5; weak D call: TRBD1 (5 bases). CDR3 size: 15 residues. The V end was cut by 3 bases, the J end by 0 bases, with 9 bases between. Germline V gene data show CDR1 as MNHEY and CDR2 as SMNVEV (reference sequence). The CDR3 DNA is TGTGCCAGCAGTTTCGCAGGGAATAGCAATCAGCCCCAGCATTTT. This codes for CASSFAGNSNQPQHF.

This clone has just one count. This rearrangement joins TRBV10-1 to TRBJ2-7; 15 bases align to TRBD2. J lost 4 bases, V lost 6 bases, and 13 bases had no gene match. Germline values: CDR1 WNHNN, CDR2 SYGVQD (reference sequence). The CDR3 sequence is 18 residues long. The chain's CDR3 is CASRCSWTSGRGRYEQYF. CDR3 nucleotide sequence: TGCGCCAGCAGATGCTCCTGGACTAGCGGGAGGGGCCGTTACGAGCAGTACTTC.

The genes are TRBV7-6 and TRBJ1-4; D ambiguous. Trimming cost V 2 bases and J 7 bases, with 11 bases left between them. The CDR3 sequence is 14 residues long. CDR1 SGHVS and CDR2 FNYEAQ come from the germline V gene. The CDR3: CASSLSGESEKLFF. The CDR3 nucleotides are TGTGCCAGCAGCTTATCTGGGGAGAGTGAAAAACTGTTTTTT.

The chain combines TRBV27 with TRBJ1-6, with D unclear. This CDR3 is 15 amino acids long. CDR1 and CDR2 (germline): MNHEY, SMNVEV (reference sequence). V gave up 6 bases and J gave up 0 bases, with 9 bases separating them. CDR3 sequence: CASSPTSSYNSPLHF. CDR3 nucleotides: TGTGCCAGCAGCCCCACGAGCTCCTATAATTCACCCCTCCACTTT.

The V call is TRBV27, the J call TRBJ2-1, with D perhaps matching TRBD1 (5 bases). The germline gives CDR1 MNHEY, CDR2 SMNVEV (reference sequence). The CDR3 is 14 residues long. V shed 5 bases and J shed 5 bases, with 13 bases lying between them. CDR3 sequence (DNA): TGTGCCAGCAGTGCCAGACAGATAAACAATGAGCAGTTCTTC. Translating gives CASSARQINNEQFF.